This T cell receptor (beta chain) was identified during a study of cytotoxic CD8 clonotypes in ibrutinib-treated CLL. Sequencing was performed with immunoSEQ multiplex PCR; in TCRdb, only in-frame clones are kept and a portion is missing. The table lists some 200,000 clones, 70% of them singletons. Germline CDR1 reads SGHTA; CDR2 reads FQGNSA. This CDR3 region has 14 residues. With 1 base removed from V and 8 bases from J, the gap between germline ends came to 11 bases. The chain is built from TRBV7-2 and TRBJ1-4; the D is unclear. The receptor comes from a human donor with chronic lymphocytic leukemia. Sample: PBMCs, taken after 12 months of ibrutinib treatment. CDR3 loop: CASSLGTQREKLFF. CDR3 sequence (DNA): TGTGCCAGCAGCTTAGGGACGCAAAGGGAAAAACTGTTTTTT. Supplemented by reference TRBV7-2 and TRBJ1-4, the full variable domain reads GAGVSQSPSNKVTEKGKDVELRCDPISGHTALYWYRQSLGQGLEFLIYFQGNSAPDKSGLPSDRFSAERTGGSVSTLTIQRTQQEDSAVYLCASSLGTQREKLFFGSGTQLSVL.